Sequencing of this T cell receptor beta chain was carried out in a study of CD8 T cells in ankylosing spondylitis. This clonotype occurred many times. Germline V CDR1 and CDR2: SGHRS, YFSETQ. The CDR3 covers 13 residues. V was clipped by 5 bases and J by 1 base, with 10 bases between them. TCRdb called the 5' RACE reads again in MiXCR, with one record for every CDR3 protein. The sample holds some 220,000 distinct CDR3 sequences, approximately 10% seen once. The V call is TRBV5-1, the J call TRBJ2-7; D uncertain. The receptor comes from a male donor with ankylosing spondylitis or in good health (not recorded which). The specimen sequenced was blood, either unsorted or a sorted T cell fraction (not recorded which). This chain's CDR3 is CASRMVGSYEQYF. CDR3 DNA: TGCGCCAGCAGAATGGTTGGGTCCTACGAGCAGTACTTC.